The 19 T cell receptor beta chains given below trace back to one sample, sequenced in a study of blood T cell repertoires in COVID-19 (TCRdb year 2020). Libraries were made using the immunoSEQ multiplex PCR assay. The clones in this table, taken by TCRdb from immuneACCESS, are in-frame only. Not every clone is retained; where verified, under half of the shortfall comes from an unresolved V gene, and the cause of the rest is unknown. The sample contains approximately 280,000 clones, around nine tenths of them found a single time. The ten largest make up about 2.6% of the sample. The sequenced sample consisted of PBMCs or T cells enriched from blood (not recorded which). These receptors all come from a woman between 18 and 29 years old who had recovered from COVID-19.

The chain carries TRBV7-2 and TRBJ2-2; D possibly corresponds to TRBD1 (5 bases). Germline-derived CDR1 and CDR2 are SGHTA and FQGNSA. Between the trimmed V and J ends, which lost 2 bases and 7 bases, there was a span of 11 bases. There are 14 residues in the CDR3. DNA for the CDR3: TGTGCCAGCAGCTTAAGGTGGCAGGGCGGGGAGCTGTTTTTT. Translating gives CASSLRWQGGELFF.

This sequence joins TRBV6-2 or TRBV6-3 and TRBJ2-1, with a possible D match to TRBD2 (5 bases). CDR1 and CDR2 from the germline V gene are MNHEY and SVGEGT. Trimming cost V 2 bases and J 6 bases, with 5 bases left between them. The CDR3 has 12 residues. DNA of the CDR3: TGTGCCAGCAGTTACCGGGGCAATGAGCAGTTCTTC. This codes for CASSYRGNEQFF.

The chain has TRBV6-6 and TRBJ1-6; 9 bases match TRBD1. The CDR3 contains 14 residues. The V gene's germline CDR1 is MNHNY and CDR2 SVGAGI (reference sequence). The V and J ends lost 3 bases and 9 bases, in that order; junction bases with no gene match: 3. CDR3 DNA: TGTGCCAGCAGTTATGGGGACAGGGTTTCACCCCTCCACTTT. Protein sequence: CASSYGDRVSPLHF.

The chain has TRBV5-6 and TRBJ1-1; D is possibly TRBD1 (5 bases). Germline assignment: CDR1 SGHDT and CDR2 YYEEEE. V was pared by 4 bases and J by 0 bases, with 7 bases between. CDR3 length: 13 amino acids. The CDR3 bases are TGTGCCAGCAGCATAGGGGTGAACACTGAAGCTTTCTTT. Protein sequence: CASSIGVNTEAFF. Drawing the rest from reference TRBV5-6 and TRBJ1-1, the complete variable domain is DAGVTQSPTHLIKTRGQQVTLRCSPKSGHDTVSWYQQALGQGPQFIFQYYEEEERQRGNFPDRFSGHQFPNYSSELNVNALLLGDSALYLCASSIGVNTEAFFGQGTRLTVV.

This rearrangement joins TRBV9 to TRBJ2-7; TRBD1 matches 12 bases. The J segment lost 5 bases and the V segment lost 0 bases, leaving 3 bases of the junction unmatched. Germline CDR1 is SGDLS and CDR2 is YYNGEE. The CDR3 runs 15 residues. CDR3 in DNA: TGTGCCAGCAGCGTAGGGGGGACAGGGGGCAACGAGCAGTACTTC. Translating it yields CASSVGGTGGNEQYF.

The rearrangement joins TRBV21-1 to TRBJ2-1; the table gives TRBD1 as D, unverified against the DNA. TRBV21-1 is a pseudogene segment. The CDR3 totals 18 residues. CDR3 residues: CASRGTGVSRSLYNEQFF. The CDR3 coding sequence is TGTGCCAGCCGCGGGACAGGGGTCTCTAGGAGCCTCTACAATGAGCAGTTCTTC.

V usage is TRBV27 and J usage is TRBJ1-4; D not resolved. Germline assignment: CDR1 MNHEY and CDR2 SMNVEV (reference sequence). With 3 bases removed from V and 7 bases from J, the gap between germline ends came to 12 bases. The CDR3 has 14 amino acids. The chain's CDR3 is CASSFKPESEKLFF. CDR3 in DNA: TGTGCCAGCAGTTTTAAGCCCGAGAGTGAAAAACTGTTTTTT.

V gene TRBV29-1 combines with J gene TRBJ2-7; 7 bases are a match to TRBD1. CDR1 is SQVTM, CDR2 ANQGSEA, per germline. The CDR3 totals 13 residues. The J segment lost 2 bases and the V segment lost 4 bases, leaving 5 bases of the junction unmatched. The chain's CDR3 is CSVARDSPYEQYF. Here the CDR3 DNA reads TGCAGCGTTGCCCGGGACAGCCCCTACGAGCAGTACTTC.

The rearrangement joins TRBV12-3 or TRBV12-4 to TRBJ1-1, with D possibly being TRBD1 (6 bases). The V gene lost 6 bases and the J gene lost 7 bases, with 12 bases spanning the gap. The CDR3 consists of 12 residues. The CDR3 is CASSKTGLEAFF. CDR3 DNA: TGTGCCAGCAGCAAGACAGGACTTGAAGCTTTCTTT.

V and J are TRBV11-2 and TRBJ2-3; D gene uncertain. CDR1 is SGHAT and CDR2 is FQNNGV in the germline V gene. The CDR3 is made up of 13 amino acids. With 5 bases removed from V and 0 bases from J, the gap between germline ends came to 6 bases. CDR3 nucleotides: TGTGCCAGCAGCCCCCCAAGCACAGATACGCAGTATTTT. Protein sequence: CASSPPSTDTQYF. Supplemented by reference TRBV11-2 and TRBJ2-3, the full variable domain reads EAGVAQSPRYKIIEKRQSVAFWCNPISGHATLYWYQQILGQGPKLLIQFQNNGVVDDSQLPKDRFSAERLKGVDSTLKIQPAKLEDSAVYLCASSPPSTDTQYFGPGTRLTVL.

The chain uses TRBV9 and TRBJ2-3; 12 nucleotides agree with TRBD2. This CDR3 spans 17 amino acids. With V trimmed by 3 bases and J by 2 bases, 7 bases remained unmatched. The germline gives CDR1 SGDLS, CDR2 YYNGEE. The chain's CDR3 is CASSATGTSGHTDTQYF. CDR3 in DNA: TGTGCCAGCAGCGCCACCGGGACTAGCGGGCACACAGATACGCAGTATTTT.

The chain recombines TRBV4-1 with TRBJ1-1; D may be TRBD1 (5 bases). The germline V gene has CDR1 MGHRA and CDR2 YSYEKL. The CDR3 extends over 13 amino acids. Trimming stripped 5 bases from V and 2 bases from J, with 9 bases between. DNA for the CDR3: TGCGCCAGCAGCGTGACAGTTAACACTGAAGCTTTCTTT. Translation gives CASSVTVNTEAFF.

The DNA for the CDR3 is TGTGCCAGCAGTTTAGGGACTAGCGGCCGAAGCGAGCAGTACTTC. This encodes CASSLGTSGRSEQYF. This chain connects TRBV27 to TRBJ2-7, with TRBD2 matching 11 bases. Germline trimming cut 2 bases from V and 6 bases from J; bases unmatched to any gene: 6. In germline, CDR1 is MNHEY, CDR2 SMNVEV (reference sequence). The CDR3 runs to 15 residues.

The chain joins TRBV7-3 to TRBJ2-1; 14 bases match TRBD2. This CDR3 spans 15 amino acids. Germline values: CDR1 SGHTA, CDR2 FQGTGA. The J segment lost 7 bases and the V segment lost 2 bases, leaving 1 base of the junction unmatched. CDR3 DNA: TGTGCCAGCAGCTTAGGACTAGCGGGAGGAAATGAGCAGTTCTTC. Protein: CASSLGLAGGNEQFF. Based on the CDR3 plus reference TRBV7-3 and TRBJ2-1, the full variable domain is GAGVSQTPSNKVTEKGKYVELRCDPISGHTALYWYRQSLGQGPEFLIYFQGTGAADDSGLPNDRFFAVRPEGSVSTLKIQRTERGDSAVYLCASSLGLAGGNEQFFGPGTRLTVL.

The V call is TRBV4-3, the J call TRBJ2-5; tentative D call: TRBD2 (5 bases). The CDR3 spans 15 residues. Germline assignment: CDR1 LGHNA and CDR2 YSLEER. V was shortened by 0 bases and J by 5 bases, with 13 bases between the two germline ends. DNA of the CDR3: TGCGCCAGCAGCCAAGATACGGGGTCTCGGGAGACCCAGTACTTC. It translates to CASSQDTGSRETQYF.

The V call is TRBV6-5, the J call TRBJ1-1; D gene uncertain. Germline CDR1 MNHEY, CDR2 SVGAGI. V lost 7 bases and J lost 2, with 17 bases in between. The CDR3 has 15 amino acids. DNA for the CDR3: TGTGCCAGCAATCCGGAGGCAGAAACAAACACTGAAGCTTTCTTT. Its protein is CASNPEAETNTEAFF.

The chain links TRBV2 to TRBJ1-2, with 8 bases that match TRBD1. Losses at the gene ends were 10 bases for V and 4 bases for J; bases not matched to a gene: 5. The germline gives CDR1 SNHLY, CDR2 FYNNEI. The CDR3 spans 12 residues. CDR3 DNA: TGTGCCACCTCGGACAGGGCCTATGGCTACACCTTC. Translated: CATSDRAYGYTF.

The chain has TRBV28 and TRBJ1-5; 7 bases map to TRBD1. The germline CDR1 and CDR2 sequences are MDHEN and SYDVKM. V gave up 5 bases and J gave up 5 bases; unmatched junction bases: 6. The CDR3 is 14 amino acids. This CDR3 reads CASSRGGWDQPQHF. CDR3 DNA sequence: TGTGCCAGCAGTCGAGGGGGCTGGGATCAGCCCCAGCATTTT.

This clone was counted a few times. The V call is TRBV30, the J call TRBJ1-1; TRBD1 agrees at 7 bases. J lost 4 bases, V lost 3 bases, and 20 bases had no gene match. Germline CDR1 reads GTSNPN; CDR2 reads SVGIG (reference sequence). CDR3 length equals 18 residues. Written as DNA, the CDR3 is TGTGCCTGGAGATTACTTACAGGGGAAAGGGTAATGGGCACTGAAGCTTTCTTT. It yields the protein CAWRLLTGERVMGTEAFF.